One and the same sample provided the 2 T cell receptor beta chains below, sequenced in a study of CXCR3-negative and CXCR3-positive naive CD8 T cells. Study results and caveats: TRB CDR3 hydrophobicity was greater in CXCR3-positive naive cells than in CXCR3-negative naive cells.

Their target antigens are unknown. In preparing the TRB cDNA libraries, 5' RACE with UMI labels was used. TCRdb reprocessed the 5' RACE reads and keeps a single row for each CDR3 protein, giving no DNA. The sample features about 5,000 distinct CDR3 sequences, with approximately 1.3% in its top ten. Sequenced sample: naive CXCR3+ CD8+ T cells from blood. Described subset: CD45RO-CCR7+CD27+CD95- naive CD8+ T cells expressing CXCR3 (TNR3+). All receptors come from a human donor in good health. Some clones in this sample may be carry-over from other donors' samples.

In terms of frequency, this clonotype is medium-sized. This chain uses TRBV5-1 with TRBJ2-1; absent DNA, TCRdb's TRBD1 call cannot be checked. The CDR3 loop spans 17 amino acids. Germline values: CDR1 SGHRS, CDR2 YFSETQ. This CDR3 is CASSLSYRDNSYNEQFF.

In terms of frequency, this clonotype is medium-sized. The rearrangement joins TRBV5-1 to TRBJ2-1; no DNA is available, so the TRBD1 call from TCRdb remains unchecked. This CDR3 has 13 residues. Germline V gene lookup returns CDR1 SGHRS and CDR2 YFSETQ. This chain's CDR3 is CASSLSGANEQFF.